This T cell receptor beta chain originates from a study of blood T cell repertoires in COVID-19. Looking at the study overall: In each case, the material was cDNA or gDNA derived from T cells, B-cell-depleted T cells, or PBMCs.

The CDR3 contains 16 residues. CDR1 and CDR2 from the germline V gene are SGDLS and YYNGEE. V lost 0 bases, J lost 0 bases, and 5 bases stayed unmatched. Per the authors' pipeline: Cell counts per sample came from amplifying reference gene primers. Repertoires were generated with immunoSEQ multiplex PCR, while TCRdb's copy carries only in-frame clones and drops some. V, J and clone size are those of that table, while D and trimming were read from the DNA. The table records a few hundred thousand clones, 83% of them present only once. This TCR derives from a woman aged 45-65 years who had recovered from COVID-19. The chain is built from TRBV9 and TRBJ1-1, with 7 nucleotides matching TRBD1. The sequenced sample consisted of PBMCs or T cells enriched from blood (not recorded which). The CDR3 reads CASSVGDSALNTEAFF. CDR3 DNA sequence: TGTGCCAGCAGCGTAGGGGACAGCGCTTTGAACACTGAAGCTTTCTTT.